This T cell receptor beta chain was sequenced during a study of tumor-infiltrating lymphocytes in primary liver carcinoma (dated 2017 in TCRdb). With regard to the full study: The five patients, three men and two women aged 30 to 69 years, had hepatocellular carcinoma (four) or combined HCC and intrahepatic cholangiocarcinoma (one). Each sample produced about 3.5 to 7.13 million productive TCRbeta reads, and read depth showed no significant difference between tissue types. The five patients had tumors of stage T1-T3 N0M0, with maximum diameters ranging from roughly 4.2 to 10 cm. Reproducibility between technical replicate repertoires was high, with correlation coefficients above 0.95 and mean shared-clone rates roughly 0.86. TCRbeta repertoire sequencing, expression microarrays and whole-exome sequencing were combined in the study across five regions of each liver tumor, with adjacent normal tissue and blood also included. A total of some 35 specimens from 5 patients underwent TCRbeta repertoire sequencing, comprising about 25 tumor regions, 5 adjacent noncancerous liver tissues and 5 peripheral blood samples. What the study reported, not specific to this receptor: Only the TCR beta chain was sequenced, which likely underestimates true repertoire diversity because unpaired alpha chains were not captured. A significantly larger repertoire fraction was made up by the top 250 clones in tumors than in blood (p = 0.039). Since the samples were bulk and unsorted, there was no way to compare CD4+ and CD8+ T cell repertoires. Repertoire overlap was found to be higher between tumor regions (mean roughly 36%) than between tumor-adjacent (around 17%) or tumor-blood (around 15%) pairs, consistent with antigen-driven expansion. With just 4 or 5 patients in the study, the authors point out that the findings should be validated in a larger study.

TCRbeta-specific cDNA was reverse-transcribed from about 520 ng total RNA using a constant-region primer and ProtoScript II reverse transcriptase. Three nested multiplex PCR rounds, following a slightly modified ARM-PCR procedure, were used to build the TCRbeta libraries. Multiplex TRBV1-TRBV30 forward primers and a Cbeta reverse primer were used in the first two PCR rounds, each of which was run for approximately 9 cycles. Sample barcodes and Illumina adapters were attached in a final 25-cycle PCR using Deep VentR polymerase. Before sequencing, amplicons of 200-500 bp were purified from gel using a QIAquick gel extraction kit. An Illumina HiSeq 2500 was used to sequence the TCRbeta amplicons with 250-bp paired-end reads. The authors' analysis ran thus. Reads were quality-trimmed with Trimmomatic v0.33, and paired reads were merged with FLASH v1.2.11 to recover full CDR3 sequences. V, D and J germline segments were assigned to the rearranged TCRbeta sequences by MiGEC v1.2.1b. Clonotype statistics and Shannon-Wiener diversity indices were computed with VDJtools v1.0.0. To cut down on sampling bias, every analysis after diversity analysis relied on just the 250 most abundant clonotypes from each sample. Using fastp at Q25 and MiXCR, TCRdb reprocessed the public reads and kept productive beta chains. Every entry covers one CDR3 protein and lists the most common genes and DNA from its rows. The V and J calls here are based on TCRdb, not the publication. For this sample there are about 120,000 distinct CDR3 sequences; roughly 70% appear just once. The ten largest clones represent over 7.5% of the sample.

The germline V gene sets CDR1 to SQVTM and CDR2 to ANQGSEA. The CDR3 is 12 residues long, counting both termini. Comments on this clonotype: This receptor's antigen is unknown. A much larger clone lies a single base off, so this may be a read error. No conserved phenylalanine or tryptophan ends this CDR3, so it is likely a read error. Because the CDR3's place on the DNA is in doubt, the DNA is left out and the CDR3 is given as listed by TCRdb.

Without any cell sorting, total RNA and DNA were co-extracted from roughly 18-30 mg of bulk tissue using the AllPrep DNA/RNA mini kit. Roughly five patients with histopathologically diagnosed primary liver carcinoma underwent surgical resection in China between late 2015 and early 2016. Patients had chronic HBV infection and were treatment-naive at sampling. Fresh tumor and adjacent tissue pieces were bisected, with one half stored in RNAlater at -80 degrees C and the other half sent for histology. The clonotype originates from a woman in her sixties or seventies with primary liver carcinoma and hepatitis B virus infection. The V and J segments used are TRBV29-1 and TRBJ2-7; TRBD1 is the table's D call, not checked against the DNA. Sequenced: tumor-adjacent normal liver tissue. The CDR3 protein: CSAGTGNSEQNL.